The 30 T cell receptor beta chains below were found in one sample sequenced in a study of T cells after yellow fever vaccination (dated by TCRdb to between 2019 and 2020). The library relied on 5' RACE. For sequencing, an Illumina HiSeq 2500 was employed. TCRdb handled the public reads itself, with Q25 trimming in fastp and clone calling in MiXCR, and kept productive beta chains. Identical CDR3 protein sequences are pooled into one entry, listed with their most common genes and DNA. The sample table contains around 310,000 distinct CDR3 sequences; only one count was recorded for roughly 8.7% of them. The ten biggest clones cover about 20% of the sample. Interpreted using the paper, the treatment or condition label stands for: live attenuated yellow fever vaccine strain. Specimen: PBMCs, collected on the day of the first yellow fever vaccination. The receptors stem from a man younger than 30 who received the YFV17D yellow fever vaccine.

The chain joins TRBV7-6 to TRBJ2-7, with D perhaps assigned TRBD1 or TRBD2 (5 bases each). The CDR3 consists of 15 residues. Trimming pared 5 bases from V and 4 bases from J, leaving 18 bases between. CDR1 and CDR2 (germline): SGHVS, FNYEAQ. The CDR3 loop is CASSPSGGRTYEQYF. The CDR3 nucleotides read TGTGCCAGCAGCCCCAGTGGGGGAAGGACGTACGAGCAGTACTTC.

This clonotype appeared many times. This sequence joins TRBV29-1 and TRBJ2-1, with TRBD2 as a possible D gene (6 bases). Per germline, CDR1 SQVTM and CDR2 ANQGSEA. CDR3 length: 16 residues. Trimming pared 0 bases from V and 9 bases from J, leaving 21 bases between. CDR3 bases: TGCAGCGTTGAAGATCGAAGAAGGGAGGTAGAAGGTGAGCAGTTCTTC. It codes for CSVEDRRREVEGEQFF.

The V and J genes are TRBV29-1 and TRBJ1-5, with D perhaps matching TRBD1 (5 bases). V was clipped by 4 bases and J by 7 bases, with 14 bases between them. The CDR3 is 13 amino acids. Germline V lookup: CDR1 SQVTM, CDR2 ANQGSEA. CDR3 sequence (DNA): TGCAGCGTTGCTGGGGGTTTCAGCCAGCCCCAGCATTTT. Protein sequence: CSVAGGFSQPQHF. Together with reference TRBV29-1 and TRBJ1-5, the CDR3 gives the full variable domain: SAVISQKPSRDICQRGTSLTIQCQVDSQVTMMFWYRQQPGQSLTLIATANQGSEATYESGFVIDKFPISRPNLTFSTLTVSNMSPEDSSIYLCSVAGGFSQPQHFGDGTRLSIL.

The chain is built from TRBV7-2 and TRBJ2-5; 10 bases map to TRBD2. This CDR3 contains 15 residues. The trim removed 8 bases at V and 4 bases at J, leaving 10 bases unmatched. CDR1 is SGHTA, CDR2 FQGNSA, per germline. CDR3 sequence: CASGRSGGAGETQYF. Here the CDR3 DNA reads TGTGCCAGCGGCCGAAGCGGGGGGGCAGGAGAGACCCAGTACTTC.

The table lists this clonotype with a few counts. The chain combines TRBV20-1 with TRBJ2-1; 7 bases map to TRBD1. CDR3 size: 13 residues. Germline V gene data show CDR1 as DFQATT and CDR2 as SNEGSKA (reference sequence). J gave up 4 bases and V 6 bases, and 6 bases lay outside the gene matches. The CDR3 protein is CSAMPGGYNEQFF. The DNA for the CDR3 is TGCAGTGCGATGCCAGGGGGTTACAATGAGCAGTTCTTC.

V gene TRBV5-1 combines with J gene TRBJ2-1, with 8 bases matching TRBD1. Looked up from germline, CDR1 is SGHRS and CDR2 is YFSETQ. This CDR3 contains 15 residues. V lost 1 base, J lost 10 bases, and 10 bases stayed unmatched. The CDR3 loop is CASSLQGAYFGEQFF. The CDR3 DNA follows: TGCGCCAGCAGCTTGCAGGGGGCGTATTTCGGGGAGCAGTTCTTC.

The sample holds a few counts of this clonotype. The rearrangement links TRBV7-9 to TRBJ2-5; D perhaps matches TRBD1 (5 bases). Trimming removed 6 bases from V and 5 bases from J, with 22 bases in between. This CDR3 has 16 amino acids. From germline, CDR1 is SEHNR and CDR2 FQNEAQ (reference sequence). The CDR3 DNA sequence: TGTGCCAGCAGTTTAAGCATTACAGGATGGGATGAGACCCAGTACTTC. Translating it yields CASSLSITGWDETQYF.

CDR3 sequence: CAWDPTGGLGGANVLTF. In DNA form, the CDR3 reads TGTGCCTGGGACCCGACAGGGGGTCTTGGTGGGGCCAACGTCCTGACTTTC. This chain connects TRBV30 to TRBJ2-6, with 9 bases that match TRBD1. The length of the CDR3 is 17 residues. Germline V gene sequence: CDR1 GTSNPN, CDR2 SVGIG (reference sequence). The junction had 11 bases not matched to a gene; V was cut back by 5 bases and J by 3 bases. The full variable domain, completed using reference TRBV30 and TRBJ2-6, is SQTIHQWPATLVQPVGSPLSLECTVEGTSNPNLYWYRQAAGRGLQLLFYSVGIGQISSEVPQNLSASRPQDRQFILSSKKLLLSDSGFYLCAWDPTGGLGGANVLTFGAGSRLTVL.

This clonotype was seen at least ten times. The chain uses TRBV18 and TRBJ1-3; D is ambiguous. Per germline, CDR1 KGHSH and CDR2 LQKENI. Trimming cost V 2 bases and J 4 bases, with 6 bases left between them. The length of the CDR3 is 13 residues. The CDR3 is CASSPGEGNTIYF. DNA for the CDR3: TGTGCCAGCTCACCAGGGGAAGGAAACACCATATATTTT.

This rearrangement joins TRBV3-1 to TRBJ2-1; D may be TRBD2 (6 bases). CDR3 length: 15 residues. Trimming removed 3 bases from V and 6 bases from J, with 15 bases in between. Germline V CDR1 and CDR2: LGHDT, YNNKEL (reference sequence). As DNA, the CDR3 is TGTGCCAGCAGCCAGGAGCTAGCGATCCCCAATGAGCAGTTCTTC. Protein sequence: CASSQELAIPNEQFF.

This clonotype was recorded at least ten times. The V gene is TRBV5-1, the J gene TRBJ2-2; 8 positions match TRBD2. The CDR3 has 15 amino acids. V was pared by 2 bases and J by 3 bases, with 3 bases of the junction left unmatched. The germline gives CDR1 SGHRS, CDR2 YFSETQ. Written as DNA, the CDR3 is TGCGCCAGCAGCTTTAGCGGGGTCGACACCGGGGAGCTGTTTTTT. Encoded protein: CASSFSGVDTGELFF. The variable domain in full, with the rest retrieved from reference TRBV5-1 and TRBJ2-2, is KAGVTQTPRYLIKTRGQQVTLSCSPISGHRSVSWYQQTPGQGLQFLFEYFSETQRNKGNFPGRFSGRQFSNSRSEMNVSTLELGDSALYLCASSFSGVDTGELFFGEGSRLTVL.

The chain employs TRBV5-1 and TRBJ2-5, with TRBD1 matching 9 bases. The CDR3 runs 14 residues. Germline V gene lookup returns CDR1 SGHRS and CDR2 YFSETQ. V was pared by 0 bases and J by 8 bases, with 5 bases of the junction left unmatched. This CDR3 reads CASSLVGQGDTQYF. CDR3 in DNA: TGCGCCAGCAGCTTGGTGGGACAGGGTGACACCCAGTACTTC. Full variable domain (missing parts from reference TRBV5-1 and TRBJ2-5): KAGVTQTPRYLIKTRGQQVTLSCSPISGHRSVSWYQQTPGQGLQFLFEYFSETQRNKGNFPGRFSGRQFSNSRSEMNVSTLELGDSALYLCASSLVGQGDTQYFGPGTRLLVL.

The chain links TRBV27 to TRBJ2-3; TRBD2 is a possible D gene (6 bases). Germline CDR1 and CDR2: MNHEY and SMNVEV (reference sequence). The CDR3 is 18 residues long. V was cut by 0 bases and J by 2 bases, with 18 bases left in between. The CDR3 here is CASSLSGGMEGVTDTQYF. CDR3 nucleotides: TGTGCCAGCAGTTTATCAGGCGGTATGGAGGGAGTCACAGATACGCAGTATTTT.

The chain has TRBV20-1 and TRBJ2-1, with D maybe TRBD2 (6 bases). CDR3 size: 16 residues. Between the trimmed V and J ends, which lost 3 bases and 0 bases, there was a span of 15 bases. The V gene's germline CDR1 is DFQATT and CDR2 SNEGSKA (reference sequence). The CDR3 loop is CSARDGTLSSYNEQFF. The CDR3 DNA sequence: TGCAGTGCTAGGGACGGGACTCTGAGCTCCTACAATGAGCAGTTCTTC.

Only a few counts were recorded for this clonotype. CDR3 in DNA: TGTGCCAGCAGGAGGACAGTCCTAGCCAAAAACATTCAGTACTTC. This sequence encodes CASRRTVLAKNIQYF. This chain uses TRBV6-2 or TRBV6-3 with TRBJ2-4; D perhaps matches TRBD1 (6 bases). The length of the CDR3 is 15 residues. The germline gives CDR1 MNHEY, CDR2 SVGEGT. The germline V and J ends were trimmed by 6 bases and 0 bases, with 12 bases remaining between them.

This clonotype was seen at least ten times. V gene TRBV28 combines with J gene TRBJ2-7, with 7 bases lining up with TRBD1. This CDR3 is built from 12 residues. Germline-derived CDR1 and CDR2 are MDHEN and SYDVKM. The V and J ends lost 6 bases and 8 bases, in that order; junction bases with no gene match: 7. Here the CDR3 reads CASRDLQGKQYF. CDR3 nucleotides: TGTGCCAGCAGAGACTTACAGGGGAAGCAGTACTTC.

J is TRBJ2-2 and V is TRBV4-3; possibly TRBD2 for D (6 bases). The CDR3 is 17 residues long. Looked up from germline, CDR1 is LGHNA and CDR2 is YSLEER. V gave up 2 bases and J gave up 3 bases, with 16 bases separating them. The CDR3 DNA is TGCGCCAGCAGCCAACCTCTAGGCGGGATCGACACCGGGGAGCTGTTTTTT. This translates into CASSQPLGGIDTGELFF.

This clonotype showed up many times. This chain joins TRBV4-3 and TRBJ2-2, with D possibly being TRBD2 (5 bases). The CDR3 runs to 14 residues. Trimming stripped 3 bases from V and 7 bases from J, with 12 bases between. Germline values: CDR1 LGHNA, CDR2 YSLEER. The CDR3 reads CASSHQDGIGELFF. In DNA form, the CDR3 reads TGCGCCAGCAGCCACCAGGACGGGATCGGGGAGCTGTTTTTT.

This clonotype appeared many times. The V and J genes are TRBV4-2 and TRBJ2-1, with 11 bases matching TRBD1. CDR1 is LGHNA and CDR2 is YNFKEQ in the germline V gene. The CDR3 is 16 amino acids. Losses at the gene ends were 0 bases for V and 4 bases for J; bases not matched to a gene: 2. CDR3 DNA sequence: TGTGCCAGCAGCCAAGATAGGGACAGGGGGTACAATGAGCAGTTCTTC. It codes for CASSQDRDRGYNEQFF.

This clonotype has more than one count but fewer than ten. The V gene is TRBV5-4, the J gene TRBJ2-3; D gene unclear. The CDR3 is made up of 12 amino acids. V was clipped by 0 bases and J by 7 bases, with 6 bases between them. Germline CDR1 SGHNT, CDR2 YYREEE (reference sequence). CDR3 amino acids: CASSLARNTQYF. CDR3 DNA sequence: TGTGCCAGCAGCTTGGCCCGAAATACGCAGTATTTT.

This clonotype was seen many times. The CDR3 DNA sequence: TGCGCCAGCAGCTACCAAGAGACCCAGTACTTC. Translating gives CASSYQETQYF. This chain uses TRBV5-1 with TRBJ2-5; no reliable D call. The CDR3 contains 11 residues. The V gene's germline CDR1 is SGHRS and CDR2 YFSETQ. With 3 bases removed from V and 0 bases from J, the gap between germline ends came to 0 bases.

The chain recombines TRBV2 with TRBJ2-4; D gene ambiguous. Between the trimmed V and J ends, which lost 4 bases and 2 bases, there was a span of 3 bases. The CDR3 spans 12 residues. CDR1 and CDR2 (germline): SNHLY, FYNNEI. The CDR3 DNA sequence: TGTGCCAGCAGTGCTACCAAAAACATTCAGTACTTC. Encoded protein: CASSATKNIQYF.

The chain combines TRBV6-5 with TRBJ2-2, with D tentatively TRBD1 or TRBD2 (6 bases each). The CDR3 loop spans 16 amino acids. The germline V gene has CDR1 MNHEY and CDR2 SVGAGI. Trimming removed 0 bases at V and 4 bases at J, with 12 bases between. The CDR3 protein is CASSYSSRGGTGELFF. CDR3 DNA: TGTGCCAGCAGTTACTCGAGCAGGGGAGGCACCGGGGAGCTGTTTTTT.

Ten or more counts support this clonotype. The V and J genes are TRBV20-1 and TRBJ1-1, with D hard to call. The V gene lost 7 bases and the J gene lost 0 bases, with 12 bases spanning the gap. Germline loops: CDR1 DFQATT, CDR2 SNEGSKA (reference sequence). The CDR3 loop spans 13 amino acids. In nucleotides, the CDR3 is TGCAGTGTAAGTAACGGTGTGAACACTGAAGCTTTCTTT. Translation: CSVSNGVNTEAFF.

This clonotype has more than one count but fewer than ten. V gene TRBV6-5 combines with J gene TRBJ1-1; possibly TRBD1 for D (5 bases). The CDR3 contains 16 residues. Germline V CDR1 and CDR2: MNHEY, SVGAGI. V lost 0 bases and J 1 base, leaving 12 bases between the germline ends. The CDR3 is CASSYSYRRTNTEAFF. The CDR3 DNA reads TGTGCCAGCAGTTACTCATACAGGCGGACGAACACTGAAGCTTTCTTT.

The rearrangement links TRBV5-1 to TRBJ2-3, with 8 nucleotides matching TRBD1. V shed 4 bases, J shed 1 base, and the junction held 5 bases outside the gene matches. CDR3 length equals 15 residues. Germline assignment: CDR1 SGHRS and CDR2 YFSETQ. For the CDR3, the DNA is TGCGCCAGCAGCCCACAGGACAGGGGCACAGATACGCAGTATTTT. This codes for CASSPQDRGTDTQYF.

This clonotype was observed a few times. This chain joins TRBV7-2 and TRBJ2-3; TRBD2 matches at 8 bases. This CDR3 region has 15 residues. From germline, CDR1 is SGHTA and CDR2 FQGNSA. V trimming: 5 bases; J trimming: 2 bases; junction bases outside the gene matches: 6. The CDR3 region has the DNA TGTGCCAGCAGCGGGACTAGGCCATTCACAGATACGCAGTATTTT. This gives the protein CASSGTRPFTDTQYF. Full variable domain (outside the CDR3, taken from reference TRBV7-2 and TRBJ2-3): GAGVSQSPSNKVTEKGKDVELRCDPISGHTALYWYRQSLGQGLEFLIYFQGNSAPDKSGLPSDRFSAERTGGSVSTLTIQRTQQEDSAVYLCASSGTRPFTDTQYFGPGTRLTVL.

This clonotype occurred many times. V is TRBV5-1 and J is TRBJ2-2; perhaps D is TRBD1 or TRBD2 (6 bases each). The CDR3 runs to 15 residues. Trimming took off 2 bases at V and 0 bases at J, with 8 bases between the two ends. Germline-derived CDR1 and CDR2 are SGHRS and YFSETQ. CDR3 protein: CASSFRGPNTGELFF. CDR3 nucleotide sequence: TGCGCCAGCAGCTTCCGGGGGCCGAACACCGGGGAGCTGTTTTTT.

This clonotype appeared many times. The rearrangement uses TRBV12-3 or TRBV12-4 and TRBJ2-7; D tentatively fits TRBD1 or TRBD2 (5 bases each). The CDR3 contains 12 residues. The V end lost 4 bases, the J end lost 5 bases, and 9 bases lay between the germline ends. The CDR3 is CASSSGADEQYF. CDR3 nucleotide sequence: TGTGCCAGCAGTTCCGGGGCGGACGAGCAGTACTTC.

The chain combines TRBV20-1 with TRBJ2-7; 9 bases map to TRBD1. Germline V gene data show CDR1 as DFQATT and CDR2 as SNEGSKA (reference sequence). The V segment lost 1 base and the J segment 7 bases; nucleotides outside the gene matches: 5. The CDR3 has 13 amino acids. In DNA form, the CDR3 reads TGCAGTGCTAGAGGACAGGGGGTAAGGGAGCAGTACTTC. Translating gives CSARGQGVREQYF.